The clone carrying this T cell receptor (beta chain) was observed a handful of times. This sample was included in a study of blood T cell repertoires in COVID-19. Between the trimmed V and J ends, which lost 1 base and 4 bases, there was a span of 7 bases. Per germline, CDR1 LGHNA and CDR2 YNFKEQ. This CDR3 has 14 residues. Authors' analysis steps: Amplification of reference gene primers provided the estimated nucleated cell counts. Some clones are missing from TCRdb's copy, which holds only in-frame ones; the method was immunoSEQ multiplex PCR. V and J calls and clone size are given by that table; D and trimming were obtained from the DNA. The sample has 200,000 to 300,000 clones, around four fifths seen once; the top ten hold over 3.5%.

The receptor's source is a woman aged 70 to 79 with acute or convalescent COVID-19. The sample taken for sequencing was peripheral blood. The rearrangement uses TRBV4-2 and TRBJ1-4, with no clear D. The CDR3 bases are TGTGCCAGCAGCCAAGGACAACATAATGAAAAACTGTTTTTT. Encoded protein: CASSQGQHNEKLFF.